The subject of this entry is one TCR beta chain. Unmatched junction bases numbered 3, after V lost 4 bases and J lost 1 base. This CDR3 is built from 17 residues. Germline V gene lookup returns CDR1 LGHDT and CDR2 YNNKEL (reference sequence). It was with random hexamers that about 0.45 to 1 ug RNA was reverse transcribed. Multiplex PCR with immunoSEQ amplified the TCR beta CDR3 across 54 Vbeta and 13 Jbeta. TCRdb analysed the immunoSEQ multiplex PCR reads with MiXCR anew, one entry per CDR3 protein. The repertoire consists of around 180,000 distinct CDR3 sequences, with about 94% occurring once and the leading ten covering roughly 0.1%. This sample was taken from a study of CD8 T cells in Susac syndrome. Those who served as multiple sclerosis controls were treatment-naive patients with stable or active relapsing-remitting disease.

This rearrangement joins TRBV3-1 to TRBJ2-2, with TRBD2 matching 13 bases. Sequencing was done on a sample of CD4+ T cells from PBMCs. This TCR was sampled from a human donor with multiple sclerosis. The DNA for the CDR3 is TGTGCCAGCAGCCGGGGACTAGCGGGATGGAACACCGGGGAGCTGTTTTTT. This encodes CASSRGLAGWNTGELFF.